The 24 T cell receptor beta chains reported below all come from one sample, sequenced in a study of CD8+ T cells in alopecia areata. Following extraction, RNA underwent reverse transcription to cDNA, which served as the sequencing template. This table comes from immunoSEQ multiplex PCR, and its TCRdb copy is limited to in-frame clones, with some not included. Of around 200,000 clones detected, 50% to 70% appear once; the ten largest clones hold over 1.5%. Material: CD4+ T cells sorted from blood, obtained at week 0. The receptors stem from a human donor with alopecia areata.

This chain connects TRBV29-1 to TRBJ2-4; the match to TRBD1 covers 12 bases. CDR1 and CDR2 (germline): SQVTM, ANQGSEA. The CDR3 consists of 14 residues. V trimming: 4 bases; J trimming: 15 bases; junction bases outside the gene matches: 13. In DNA form, the CDR3 reads TGCAGCGTTGCCACAACGGGACAGGGGGCTTCGCGGTACTTC. It codes for CSVATTGQGASRYF.

This chain joins TRBV4-3 and TRBJ1-2, with D unresolved. The CDR3 sequence is 13 residues long. Germline loops: CDR1 LGHNA, CDR2 YSLEER. V lost 2 bases and J lost 3, with 7 bases in between. DNA for the CDR3: TGCGCCAGCAGCCAATTGACCCACTATGGCTACACCTTC. As protein: CASSQLTHYGYTF.

The genes are TRBV4-3 and TRBJ2-5, with D possibly being TRBD1 (6 bases). The CDR3 is 15 residues long. Per germline, CDR1 LGHNA and CDR2 YSLEER. V dropped 2 bases and J dropped 5 bases, with 15 bases sitting between them. The CDR3 spells CASSQNPGTYETQYF. The CDR3, as DNA: TGCGCCAGCAGCCAAAACCCCGGGACATATGAGACCCAGTACTTC.

The chain is built from TRBV19 and TRBJ2-7; no firm D call. Germline V lookup: CDR1 LNHDA, CDR2 SQIVND (reference sequence). This CDR3 region has 13 residues. Trimming shortened V by 10 bases and J by 0 bases, and 13 bases separated the two germline ends. The CDR3 region is CATRARSSYEQYF. The CDR3 nucleotides are TGTGCCACCCGGGCCCGGAGCTCCTACGAGCAGTACTTC.

The chain combines TRBV2 with TRBJ1-2; D is uncertain. The germline CDR1 and CDR2 sequences are SNHLY and FYNNEI. V was trimmed by 4 bases and J by 5 bases, leaving 11 bases between them. The CDR3 covers 13 residues. CDR3 nucleotides: TGTGCCAGCAGTGGACTGACGTTTTATGGCTACACCTTC. Translating it yields CASSGLTFYGYTF.

The chain couples TRBV27 to TRBJ2-3, with 7 bases fitting TRBD1. From germline, CDR1 is MNHEY and CDR2 SMNVEV (reference sequence). The CDR3 is made up of 17 amino acids. Losses at the gene ends were 6 bases for V and 2 bases for J; bases not matched to a gene: 14. The CDR3 DNA reads as TGTGCCAGCAGCCACTCTCGGACAGGTCTCAACACAGATACGCAGTATTTT. Protein product: CASSHSRTGLNTDTQYF.

The chain recombines TRBV5-6 with TRBJ2-5; D ambiguous. The germline gives CDR1 SGHDT, CDR2 YYEEEE. V shed 1 base and J shed 3 bases, with 13 bases lying between them. This CDR3 has 15 residues. CDR3 bases: TGTGCCAGCAGCTTGCCGGCAGGATGGGAAGAGACCCAGTACTTC. It is translated as CASSLPAGWEETQYF.

This clone has a handful of counts. This chain links TRBV5-5 with TRBJ2-3; D could derive from TRBD1 or TRBD2 (6 bases each). Trimming left V 5 bases short and J 0 bases short, with 10 bases between. The CDR3 is 14 amino acids. Germline V gene lookup returns CDR1 SGHKS and CDR2 YYEKEE (reference sequence). The CDR3 here is CASRTGASTDTQYF. As DNA, the CDR3 is TGTGCCAGCAGGACGGGGGCCAGCACAGATACGCAGTATTTT.

The rearrangement links TRBV30 to TRBJ1-2; D possibly corresponds to TRBD1 (6 bases). CDR1 and CDR2 (germline): GTSNPN, SVGIG (reference sequence). The length of the CDR3 is 11 residues. The CDR3, as DNA: TGTGCTTCAGGGGCCGACTATGGCTACACCTTC. It specifies CASGADYGYTF.

The rearrangement links TRBV29-1 to TRBJ1-1; TRBD1 agrees at 7 bases. The CDR3 contains 14 residues. The J segment lost 1 base and the V segment lost 4 bases, leaving 6 bases of the junction unmatched. Germline assignment: CDR1 SQVTM and CDR2 ANQGSEA. The CDR3 protein is CSVAGQGGNTEAFF. As DNA, the CDR3 is TGCAGCGTTGCAGGCCAGGGGGGGAACACTGAAGCTTTCTTT.

This clone has only a few counts. J is TRBJ1-2 and V is TRBV2; 7 bases fit TRBD1. This CDR3 has 14 residues. Trimming cost V 6 bases and J 0 bases; bases outside gene matches: 4. The germline V gene has CDR1 SNHLY and CDR2 FYNNEI. The CDR3: CASRRDSTNYGYTF. For the CDR3, the DNA is TGTGCCAGCAGGAGGGACAGCACTAACTATGGCTACACCTTC. The variable domain in full, with the rest retrieved from reference TRBV2 and TRBJ1-2, is EPEVTQTPSHQVTQMGQEVILRCVPISNHLYFYWYRQILGQKVEFLVSFYNNEISEKSEIFDDQFSVERPDGSNFTLKIRSTKLEDSAMYFCASRRDSTNYGYTFGSGTRLTVV.

V is TRBV2 and J is TRBJ1-2, with D tentatively TRBD1 (6 bases). The CDR3 is made up of 13 amino acids. V gave up 5 bases and J gave up 6 bases, with 13 bases separating them. Germline assignment: CDR1 SNHLY and CDR2 FYNNEI. The CDR3 loop is CASSTQGRDGYTF. CDR3 coding DNA: TGTGCCAGCAGTACCCAGGGGAGGGATGGCTACACCTTC.

Here the CDR3 reads CASSSQGRISTDTQYF. The CDR3 DNA reads TGTGCCAGCAGCTCCCAAGGAAGGATCAGCACAGATACGCAGTATTTT. V usage is TRBV7-9 and J usage is TRBJ2-3; no clear D. The CDR3 is 16 amino acids. Germline values: CDR1 SEHNR, CDR2 FQNEAQ (reference sequence). Trimming removed 4 bases at V and 0 bases at J, with 14 bases between.

This clone was found a few times. This sequence joins TRBV2 and TRBJ2-4; tentatively, D is TRBD1 (5 bases). CDR3 length equals 13 residues. The germline V and J ends were trimmed by 4 bases and 3 bases, with 7 bases remaining between them. Germline V gene data show CDR1 as SNHLY and CDR2 as FYNNEI. In DNA, the CDR3 is TGTGCCAGCAGTGGGCAGGGCAAAAACATTCAGTACTTC. Protein sequence: CASSGQGKNIQYF. Full variable domain (remainder filled in from reference TRBV2 and TRBJ2-4): EPEVTQTPSHQVTQMGQEVILRCVPISNHLYFYWYRQILGQKVEFLVSFYNNEISEKSEIFDDQFSVERPDGSNFTLKIRSTKLEDSAMYFCASSGQGKNIQYFGAGTRLSVL.

V and J are TRBV29-1 and TRBJ2-5; D uncertain. Germline V gene data show CDR1 as SQVTM and CDR2 as ANQGSEA. V lost 6 bases and J lost 0, with 5 bases in between. CDR3 length: 11 amino acids. The CDR3 sequence: CSVRYQETQYF. Here the CDR3 DNA reads TGCAGCGTCCGGTACCAAGAGACCCAGTACTTC.

This sequence joins TRBV29-1 and TRBJ2-3; 8 bases agree with TRBD1. The ends lost 6 bases at V and 0 bases at J; junction bases unmatched: 5. The CDR3 is 14 residues long. Looked up from germline, CDR1 is SQVTM and CDR2 is ANQGSEA. In DNA form, the CDR3 reads TGCAGCGTCGACACAGGGGGGAGCACAGATACGCAGTATTTT. The encoded protein is CSVDTGGSTDTQYF.

This clone came up a few times. The V gene is TRBV4-3, the J gene TRBJ1-5; D gene ambiguous. With 0 bases removed from V and 4 bases from J, the gap between germline ends came to 7 bases. The CDR3 spans 14 residues. Germline CDR1 is LGHNA and CDR2 is YSLEER. The CDR3 bases are TGCGCCAGCAGCCAAGAATTGGGGAATCAGCCCCAGCATTTT. It yields the protein CASSQELGNQPQHF.

This rearrangement joins TRBV6-5 to TRBJ1-2; D ambiguous. Germline V lookup: CDR1 MNHEY, CDR2 SVGAGI. This CDR3 contains 14 residues. Trimming removed 5 bases from V and 5 bases from J, with 15 bases in between. DNA for the CDR3: TGTGCCAGCAGTCTGGGGATGAATCCGTATGGCTACACCTTC. Residues: CASSLGMNPYGYTF.

V usage is TRBV6-1 and J usage is TRBJ1-1; unclear D gene. The CDR3 contains 14 residues. Germline V gives CDR1 MNHNS, CDR2 SASEGT. V was shortened by 9 bases and J by 2 bases, with 16 bases between the two germline ends. The CDR3 nucleotides are TGTGCCAGTGTCTCCCATCCCCAAAACACTGAAGCTTTCTTT. Translating gives CASVSHPQNTEAFF.

This chain connects TRBV4-3 to TRBJ2-1, with 11 bases lining up with TRBD2. From germline, CDR1 is LGHNA and CDR2 YSLEER. The CDR3 contains 16 residues. The trim removed 0 bases at V and 12 bases at J, leaving 10 bases unmatched. The CDR3 protein is CASSQDRIAGGPSQFF. CDR3 nucleotides: TGCGCCAGCAGCCAAGACCGGATAGCGGGGGGGCCGTCGCAGTTCTTC.

The V gene is TRBV29-1, the J gene TRBJ1-2; 8 bases agree with TRBD1. CDR3 size: 19 residues. Trimming removed 5 bases from V and 1 base from J; junction bases left unmatched: 21. Looked up from germline, CDR1 is SQVTM and CDR2 is ANQGSEA. This chain's CDR3 is CSVPTEFRGRGQSNYGYTF. In DNA, the CDR3 is TGCAGCGTTCCTACGGAGTTCCGGGGCAGGGGGCAGAGTAACTATGGCTACACCTTC.

This clone was picked up a small number of times. The chain links TRBV29-1 to TRBJ1-5, with unresolved D. This CDR3 has 13 residues. CDR1 and CDR2 (germline): SQVTM, ANQGSEA. Deletions cut 7 bases from V and 3 bases from J, with 13 bases between. CDR3 in amino acids: CSAGWGDNQPQHF. CDR3 nucleotides: TGCAGCGCTGGGTGGGGAGACAATCAGCCCCAGCATTTT. Looking up the rest from reference TRBV29-1 and TRBJ1-5 gives the full variable domain: SAVISQKPSRDICQRGTSLTIQCQVDSQVTMMFWYRQQPGQSLTLIATANQGSEATYESGFVIDKFPISRPNLTFSTLTVSNMSPEDSSIYLCSAGWGDNQPQHFGDGTRLSIL.

The chain carries TRBV7-8 and TRBJ2-2, with D possibly matching TRBD2 (5 bases). Trimming took 1 base from V and 3 from J, leaving 18 bases between them. The CDR3 runs to 18 residues. Germline V gene data show CDR1 as SGHVS and CDR2 as FQNEAQ. The CDR3 reads CASSLGFRASRDTGELFF. As DNA, the CDR3 is TGTGCCAGCAGCTTAGGTTTCCGGGCTAGCCGAGACACCGGGGAGCTGTTTTTT.

V gene TRBV6-5 combines with J gene TRBJ1-1; D unresolved. The CDR3 is made up of 12 amino acids. Between the trimmed V and J ends, which lost 8 bases and 1 base, there was a span of 8 bases. Germline CDR1 reads MNHEY; CDR2 reads SVGAGI. The CDR3 here is CASGRTNTEAFF. In DNA form, the CDR3 reads TGTGCCAGCGGCAGGACGAACACTGAAGCTTTCTTT.